Sequencing of this T cell receptor beta chain was carried out in a study of PD-1 blockade in mismatch repair-deficient tumors. Across the whole study: All were previously treated, progressing patients with some twelve mismatch repair-deficient cancer types.

Notes on the study in general: Tumor-resident clones, often absent from pretreatment blood, expanded after pembrolizumab and then contracted.

From germline, CDR1 is MNHEY and CDR2 SMNVEV (reference sequence). CDR3 length equals 17 residues. The V gene end was trimmed by 6 bases and the J gene end by 5 bases; junction bases not matched to a gene: 14. Mismatch repair deficiency was confirmed in all patients, by PCR or immunohistochemistry. Three pembrolizumab responders had their TCRs sequenced. About this clone itself: Its antigen is unknown.

Assay: immunoSEQ multiplex PCR; the TCRdb copy retains only in-frame clones and omits some. The sample lists around 120,000 clones, approximately 91% seen once, with roughly 12% in the top ten. The chain is built from TRBV27 and TRBJ2-3; TRBD2 agrees at 10 bases. The source material was peripheral blood, sampled approximately 73 weeks after starting pembrolizumab. The clonotype comes from an adult with mismatch repair-deficient cancer. The CDR3 here is CASRRVLLAGFGDTQYF. CDR3 coding DNA: TGTGCCAGCAGGAGAGTTCTACTAGCGGGATTTGGAGATACGCAGTATTTT.